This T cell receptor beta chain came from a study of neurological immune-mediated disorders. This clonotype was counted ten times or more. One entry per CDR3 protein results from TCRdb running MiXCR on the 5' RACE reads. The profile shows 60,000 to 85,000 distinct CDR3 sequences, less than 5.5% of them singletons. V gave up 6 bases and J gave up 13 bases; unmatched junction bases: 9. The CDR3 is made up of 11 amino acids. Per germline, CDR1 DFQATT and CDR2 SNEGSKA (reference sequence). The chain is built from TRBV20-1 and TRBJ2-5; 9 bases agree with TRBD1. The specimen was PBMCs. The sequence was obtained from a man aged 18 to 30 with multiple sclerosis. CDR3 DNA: TGCAGTGCACCTCTCCGGGGACAGGGGTACTTC. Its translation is CSAPLRGQGYF.